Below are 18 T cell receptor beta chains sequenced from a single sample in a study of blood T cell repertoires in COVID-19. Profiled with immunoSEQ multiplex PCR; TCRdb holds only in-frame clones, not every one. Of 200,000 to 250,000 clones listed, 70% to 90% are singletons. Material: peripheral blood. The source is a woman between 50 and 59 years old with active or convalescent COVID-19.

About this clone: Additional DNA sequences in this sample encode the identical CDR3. The CDR3 here is CASSPRGTGSYEQYF. For the CDR3, the DNA is TGTGCCAGTAGCCCCCGTGGGACAGGGAGCTACGAGCAGTACTTC. The rearrangement joins TRBV19 to TRBJ2-7; TRBD1 matches 9 bases. Germline CDR1 LNHDA, CDR2 SQIVND (reference sequence). J was trimmed by 3 bases and V by 6 bases; bases with no gene match: 9. The CDR3 totals 15 residues.

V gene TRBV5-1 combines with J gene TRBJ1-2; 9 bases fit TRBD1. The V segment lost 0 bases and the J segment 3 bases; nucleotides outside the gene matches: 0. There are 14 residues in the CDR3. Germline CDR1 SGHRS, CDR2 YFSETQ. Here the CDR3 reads CASSLGDRDYGYTF. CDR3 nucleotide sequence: TGCGCCAGCAGCTTGGGGGACAGGGACTATGGCTACACCTTC.

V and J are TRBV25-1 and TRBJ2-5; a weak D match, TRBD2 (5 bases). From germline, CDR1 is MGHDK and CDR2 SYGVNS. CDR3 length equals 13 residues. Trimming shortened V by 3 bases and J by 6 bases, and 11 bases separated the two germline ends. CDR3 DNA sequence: TGTGCCAGCAGTGATGGAGGTGGAAAGACCCAGTACTTC. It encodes CASSDGGGKTQYF.

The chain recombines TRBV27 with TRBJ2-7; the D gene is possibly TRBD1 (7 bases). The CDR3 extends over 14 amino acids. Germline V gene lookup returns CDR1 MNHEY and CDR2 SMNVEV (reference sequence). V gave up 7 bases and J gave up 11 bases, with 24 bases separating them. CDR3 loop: CASTLLGRGTDEYV. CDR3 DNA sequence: TGTGCCAGCACCCTTTTGGGACGCGGGACAGACGAGTACGTC.

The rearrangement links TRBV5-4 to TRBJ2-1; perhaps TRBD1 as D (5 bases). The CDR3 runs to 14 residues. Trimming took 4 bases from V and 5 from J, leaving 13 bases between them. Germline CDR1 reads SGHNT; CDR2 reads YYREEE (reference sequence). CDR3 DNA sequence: TGTGCCAGCAGCCCAAAGGGCAGGGACAATGAGCAGTTCTTC. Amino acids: CASSPKGRDNEQFF.

The CDR3 spells CASSGGSINTEAFF. The CDR3 bases are TGTGCCAGCAGCGGAGGTTCTATAAACACTGAAGCTTTCTTT. The chain has TRBV9 and TRBJ1-1; D is uncertain. In germline, CDR1 is SGDLS, CDR2 YYNGEE. Trimming took off 3 bases at V and 2 bases at J, with 11 bases between the two ends. CDR3 length: 14 residues.

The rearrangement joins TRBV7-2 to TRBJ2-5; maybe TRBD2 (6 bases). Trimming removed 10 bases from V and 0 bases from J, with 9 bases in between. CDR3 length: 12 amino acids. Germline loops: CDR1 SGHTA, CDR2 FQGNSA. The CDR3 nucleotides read TGTGCCAACTGGGGGGACCAAGAGACCCAGTACTTC. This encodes CANWGDQETQYF.

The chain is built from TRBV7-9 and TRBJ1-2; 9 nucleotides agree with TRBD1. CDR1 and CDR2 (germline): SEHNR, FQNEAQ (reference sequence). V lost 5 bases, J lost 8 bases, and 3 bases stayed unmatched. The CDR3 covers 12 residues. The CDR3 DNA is TGTGCCAGCAGCAACGGACAGGGGGGCTACACCTTC. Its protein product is CASSNGQGGYTF.

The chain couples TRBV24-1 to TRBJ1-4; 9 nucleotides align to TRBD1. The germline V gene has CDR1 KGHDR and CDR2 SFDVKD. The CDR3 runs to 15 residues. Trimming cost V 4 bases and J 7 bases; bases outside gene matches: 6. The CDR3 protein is CATSETQGASEKLFF. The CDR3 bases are TGTGCCACCAGTGAAACACAGGGGGCCAGTGAAAAACTGTTTTTT.

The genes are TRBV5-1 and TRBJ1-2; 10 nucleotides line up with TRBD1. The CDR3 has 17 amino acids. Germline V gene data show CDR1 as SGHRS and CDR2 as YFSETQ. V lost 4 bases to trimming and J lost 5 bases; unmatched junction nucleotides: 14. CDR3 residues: CASSPRDRGQTAYGYTF. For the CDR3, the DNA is TGCGCCAGCAGCCCCCGGGACAGGGGCCAGACTGCTTATGGCTACACCTTC.

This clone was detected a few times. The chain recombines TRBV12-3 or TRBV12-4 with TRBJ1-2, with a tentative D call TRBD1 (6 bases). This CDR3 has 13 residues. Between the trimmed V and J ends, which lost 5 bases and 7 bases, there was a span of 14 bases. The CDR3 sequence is CASSGLGGGGYTF. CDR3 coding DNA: TGTGCCAGCAGTGGACTAGGGGGGGGTGGCTACACCTTC.

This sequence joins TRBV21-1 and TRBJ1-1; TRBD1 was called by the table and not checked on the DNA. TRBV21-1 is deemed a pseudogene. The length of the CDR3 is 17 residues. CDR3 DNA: TGTGCCAGCAGCTACCGGCCAGGTAGATTAGTGAACACTGAAGCTTTCTTT. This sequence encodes CASSYRPGRLVNTEAFF.

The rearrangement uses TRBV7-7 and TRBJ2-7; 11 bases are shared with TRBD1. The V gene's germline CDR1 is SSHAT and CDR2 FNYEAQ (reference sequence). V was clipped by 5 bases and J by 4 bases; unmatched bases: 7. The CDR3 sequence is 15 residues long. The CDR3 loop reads CASSPTGQGAYEQYF. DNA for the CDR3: TGTGCCAGCAGCCCCACCGGACAGGGGGCGTACGAGCAGTACTTC.

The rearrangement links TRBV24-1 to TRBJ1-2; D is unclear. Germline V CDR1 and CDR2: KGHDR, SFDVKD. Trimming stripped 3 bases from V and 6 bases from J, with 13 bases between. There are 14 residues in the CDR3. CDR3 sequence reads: CATSDARALDGYTF. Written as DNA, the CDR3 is TGTGCCACCAGTGATGCGAGGGCTCTGGATGGCTACACCTTC.

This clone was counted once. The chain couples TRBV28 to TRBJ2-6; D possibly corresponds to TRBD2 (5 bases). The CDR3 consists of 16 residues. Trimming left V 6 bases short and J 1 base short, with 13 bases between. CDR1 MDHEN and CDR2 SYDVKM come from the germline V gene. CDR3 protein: CASRPLGGSGANVLTF. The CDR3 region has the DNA TGTGCCAGCAGACCTCTCGGCGGGTCTGGGGCCAACGTCCTGACTTTC.

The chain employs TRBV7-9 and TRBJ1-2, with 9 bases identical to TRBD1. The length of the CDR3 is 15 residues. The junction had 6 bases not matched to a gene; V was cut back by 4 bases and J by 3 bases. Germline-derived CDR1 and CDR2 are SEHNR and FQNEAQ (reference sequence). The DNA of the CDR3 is TGTGCCAGCAGCTCCGACAGGGGGGTGGACTATGGCTACACCTTC. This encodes CASSSDRGVDYGYTF.

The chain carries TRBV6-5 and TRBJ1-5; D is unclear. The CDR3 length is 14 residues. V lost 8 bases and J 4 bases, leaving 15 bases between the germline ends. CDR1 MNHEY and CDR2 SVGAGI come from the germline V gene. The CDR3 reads CASLGLLRNQPQHF. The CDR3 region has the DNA TGTGCCAGCCTCGGACTCCTCCGGAATCAGCCCCAGCATTTT.

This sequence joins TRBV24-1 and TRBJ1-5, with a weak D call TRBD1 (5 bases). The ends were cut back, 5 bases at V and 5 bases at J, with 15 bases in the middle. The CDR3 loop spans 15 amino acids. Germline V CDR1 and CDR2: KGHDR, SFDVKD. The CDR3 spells CATSAPGSGDQPQHF. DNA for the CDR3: TGTGCCACCAGTGCCCCGGGGTCGGGGGATCAGCCCCAGCATTTT.